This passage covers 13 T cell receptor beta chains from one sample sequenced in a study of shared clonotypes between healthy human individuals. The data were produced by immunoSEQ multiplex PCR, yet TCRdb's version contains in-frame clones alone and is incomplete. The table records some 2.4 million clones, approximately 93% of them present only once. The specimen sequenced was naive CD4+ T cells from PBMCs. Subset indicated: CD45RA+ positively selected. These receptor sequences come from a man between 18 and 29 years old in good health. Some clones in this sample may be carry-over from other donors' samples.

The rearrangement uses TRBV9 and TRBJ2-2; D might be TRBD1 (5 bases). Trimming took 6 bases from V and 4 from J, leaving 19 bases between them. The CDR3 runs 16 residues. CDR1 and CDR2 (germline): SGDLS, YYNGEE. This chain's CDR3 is CASNVYGAQGTGELFF. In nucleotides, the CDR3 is TGTGCCAGCAACGTCTATGGGGCGCAGGGCACCGGGGAGCTGTTTTTT.

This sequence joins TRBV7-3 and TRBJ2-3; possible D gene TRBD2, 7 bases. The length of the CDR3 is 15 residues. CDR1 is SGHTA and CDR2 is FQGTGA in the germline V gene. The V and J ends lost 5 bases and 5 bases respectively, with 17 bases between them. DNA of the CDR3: TGTGCCAGCAGCCGCCCCCGGGGGGCAGGAGATACGCAGTATTTT. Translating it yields CASSRPRGAGDTQYF.

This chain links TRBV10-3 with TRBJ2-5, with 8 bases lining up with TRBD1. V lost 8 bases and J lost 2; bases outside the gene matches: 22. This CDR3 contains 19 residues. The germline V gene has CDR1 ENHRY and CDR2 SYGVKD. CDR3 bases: TGTGCCATCGGACCGGGGACACTGACAGGGGCAGAGAAACAAGAGACCCAGTACTTC. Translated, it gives CAIGPGTLTGAEKQETQYF.

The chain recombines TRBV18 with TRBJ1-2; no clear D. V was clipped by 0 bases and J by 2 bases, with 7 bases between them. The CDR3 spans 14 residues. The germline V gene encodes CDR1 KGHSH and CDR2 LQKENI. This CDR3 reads CASSPPRRNYGYTF. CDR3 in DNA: TGTGCCAGCTCACCACCGAGGCGGAACTATGGCTACACCTTC. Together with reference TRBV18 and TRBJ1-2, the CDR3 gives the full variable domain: NAGVMQNPRHLVRRRGQEARLRCSPMKGHSHVYWYRQLPEEGLKFMVYLQKENIIDESGMPKERFSAEFPKEGPSILRIQQVVRGDSAAYFCASSPPRRNYGYTFGSGTRLTVV.

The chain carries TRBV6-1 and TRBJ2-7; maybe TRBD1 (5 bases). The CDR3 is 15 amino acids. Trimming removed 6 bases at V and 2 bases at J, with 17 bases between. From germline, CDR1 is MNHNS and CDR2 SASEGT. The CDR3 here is CASRGDRFFPYEQYF. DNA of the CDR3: TGTGCCAGCAGGGGCGACAGATTCTTCCCCTACGAGCAGTACTTC.

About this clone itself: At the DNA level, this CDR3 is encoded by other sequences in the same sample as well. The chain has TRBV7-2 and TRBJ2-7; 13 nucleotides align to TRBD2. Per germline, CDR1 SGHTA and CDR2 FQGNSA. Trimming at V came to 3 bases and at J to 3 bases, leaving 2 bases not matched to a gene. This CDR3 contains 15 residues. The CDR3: CASSLGTSGIYEQYF. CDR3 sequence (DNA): TGTGCCAGCAGCTTGGGGACTAGCGGGATCTACGAGCAGTACTTC.

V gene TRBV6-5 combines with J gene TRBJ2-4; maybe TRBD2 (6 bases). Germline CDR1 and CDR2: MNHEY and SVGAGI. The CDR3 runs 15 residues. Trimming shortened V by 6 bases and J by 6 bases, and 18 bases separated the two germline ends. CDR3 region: CASSRPTRVGNIQYF. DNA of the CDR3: TGTGCCAGCAGCCGACCGACTAGAGTTGGAAACATTCAGTACTTC.

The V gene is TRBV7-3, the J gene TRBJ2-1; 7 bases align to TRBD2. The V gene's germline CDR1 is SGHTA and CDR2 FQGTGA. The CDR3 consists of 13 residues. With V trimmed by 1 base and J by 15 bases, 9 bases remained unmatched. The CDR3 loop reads CASSLSAAGEVFF. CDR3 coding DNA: TGTGCCAGCAGCTTAAGTGCGGCGGGGGAGGTGTTCTTC. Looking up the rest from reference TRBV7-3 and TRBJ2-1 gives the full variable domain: GAGVSQTPSNKVTEKGKYVELRCDPISGHTALYWYRQSLGQGPEFLIYFQGTGAADDSGLPNDRFFAVRPEGSVSTLKIQRTERGDSAVYLCASSLSAAGEVFFGPGTRLTVL.

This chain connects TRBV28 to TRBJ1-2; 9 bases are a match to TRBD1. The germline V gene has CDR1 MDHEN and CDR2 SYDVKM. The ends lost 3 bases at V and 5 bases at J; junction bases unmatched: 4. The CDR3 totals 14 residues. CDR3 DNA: TGTGCCAGCAGTTTTAGAGGGACAGGGTATGGCTACACCTTC. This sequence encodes CASSFRGTGYGYTF.

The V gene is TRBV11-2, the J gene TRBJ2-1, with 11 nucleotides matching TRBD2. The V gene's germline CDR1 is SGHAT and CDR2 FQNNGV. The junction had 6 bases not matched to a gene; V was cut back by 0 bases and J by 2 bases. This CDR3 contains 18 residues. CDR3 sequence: CASSLDRAGLAAYNEQFF. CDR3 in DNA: TGTGCCAGCAGCTTAGATCGGGCGGGACTAGCGGCCTACAATGAGCAGTTCTTC.

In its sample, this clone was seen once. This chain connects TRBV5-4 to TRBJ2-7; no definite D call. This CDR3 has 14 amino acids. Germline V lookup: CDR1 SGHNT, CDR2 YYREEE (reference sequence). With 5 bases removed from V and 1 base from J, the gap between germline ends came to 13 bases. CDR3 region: CASRRDGISYEQYF. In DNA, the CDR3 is TGTGCCAGCAGGAGAGACGGTATATCCTACGAGCAGTACTTC.

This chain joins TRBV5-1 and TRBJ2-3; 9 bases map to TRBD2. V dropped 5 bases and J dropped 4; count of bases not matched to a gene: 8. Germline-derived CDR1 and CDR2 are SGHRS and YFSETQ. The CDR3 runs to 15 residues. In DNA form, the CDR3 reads TGCGCCAGCAGGTATCTAGCGGGATCAGCAGATACGCAGTATTTT. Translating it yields CASRYLAGSADTQYF.

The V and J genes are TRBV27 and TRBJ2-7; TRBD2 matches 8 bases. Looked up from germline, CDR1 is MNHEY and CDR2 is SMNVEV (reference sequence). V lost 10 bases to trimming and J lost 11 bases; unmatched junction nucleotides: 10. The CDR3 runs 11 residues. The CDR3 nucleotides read TGTGCCACCGAAAAAGCGGGAGTGGAGTACTTC. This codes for CATEKAGVEYF.